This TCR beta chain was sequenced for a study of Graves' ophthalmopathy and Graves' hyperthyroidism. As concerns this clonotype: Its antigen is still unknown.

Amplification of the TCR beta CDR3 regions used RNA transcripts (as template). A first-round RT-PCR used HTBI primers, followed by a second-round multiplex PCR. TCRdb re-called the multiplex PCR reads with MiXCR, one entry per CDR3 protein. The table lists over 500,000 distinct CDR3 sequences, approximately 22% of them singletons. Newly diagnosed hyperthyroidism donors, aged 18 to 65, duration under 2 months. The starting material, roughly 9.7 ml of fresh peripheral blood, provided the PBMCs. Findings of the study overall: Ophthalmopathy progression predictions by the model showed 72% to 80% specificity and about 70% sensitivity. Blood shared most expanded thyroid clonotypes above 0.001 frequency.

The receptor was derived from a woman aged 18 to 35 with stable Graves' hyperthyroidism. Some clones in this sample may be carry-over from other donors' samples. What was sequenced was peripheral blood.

CDR3 sequence: CASSFDRGHRGEETQYF. The CDR3 nucleotides read TGTGCCAGCAGTTTTGACCGCGGGCACCGGGGGGAGGAGACCCAGTACTTC. The rearrangement links TRBV28 to TRBJ2-5, with 7 bases matching TRBD2. Germline CDR1 MDHEN, CDR2 SYDVKM. This CDR3 region has 17 residues. Trimming took 3 bases from V and 5 from J; bases not matched to a gene: 15.